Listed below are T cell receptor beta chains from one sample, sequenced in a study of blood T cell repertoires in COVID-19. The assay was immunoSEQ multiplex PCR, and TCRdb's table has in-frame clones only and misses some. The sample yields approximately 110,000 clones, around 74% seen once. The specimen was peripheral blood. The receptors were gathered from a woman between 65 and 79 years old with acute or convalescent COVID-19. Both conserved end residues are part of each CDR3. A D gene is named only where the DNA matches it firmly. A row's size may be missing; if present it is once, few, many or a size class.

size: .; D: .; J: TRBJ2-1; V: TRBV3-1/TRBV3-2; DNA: TGTGCCAGCAGCTGGACCAGGGGATACAATGAGCAGTTCTTC; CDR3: CASSWTRGYNEQFF
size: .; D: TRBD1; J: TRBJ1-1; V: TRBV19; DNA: TGTGCCAGTAGTTCTGGGCAGGGGGCGGAAGCTTTCTTT; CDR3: CASSSGQGAEAFF
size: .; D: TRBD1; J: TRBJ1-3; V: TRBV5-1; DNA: TGCGCCAGCAGCTTGGGGGACAGGGGCTCTGGAAACACCATATATTTT; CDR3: CASSLGDRGSGNTIYF
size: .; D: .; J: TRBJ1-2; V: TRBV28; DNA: TGTGCCAGCAGTCTGCAGGGCGGGGTGGTCGGCTACACCTTC; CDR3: CASSLQGGVVGYTF
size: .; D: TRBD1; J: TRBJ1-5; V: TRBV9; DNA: TGTGCCAGCAGCCCGGGACAGGGGTTCGGCAATCAGCCCCAGCATTTT; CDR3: CASSPGQGFGNQPQHF
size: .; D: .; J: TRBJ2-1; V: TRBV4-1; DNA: TGCGCCAGCAGTCCAAGAGGGCCCGAAGGGAATGAGCAGTTCTTC; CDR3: CASSPRGPEGNEQFF
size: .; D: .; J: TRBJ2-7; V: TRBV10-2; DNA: TGCGCCAGCAGGTCGTTTCCCTACGAGCAGTACTTC; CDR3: CASRSFPYEQYF
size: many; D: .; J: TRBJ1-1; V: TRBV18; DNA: TGTGCCAGCTCACCACTAGTGAACACTGAAGCTTTCTTT; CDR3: CASSPLVNTEAFF
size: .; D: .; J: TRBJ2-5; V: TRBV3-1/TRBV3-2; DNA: TGTGCCAGCAGCCAGGGTCGGGAGACTTCCCAGTACTTC; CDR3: CASSQGRETSQYF
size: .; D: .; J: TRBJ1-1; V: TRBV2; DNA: TGTGCCAGCACCATACAGGGAGCTAACACTGAAGCTTTCTTT; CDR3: CASTIQGANTEAFF
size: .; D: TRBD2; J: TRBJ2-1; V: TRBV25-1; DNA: TGTGCCAGCAGCAAAGCGGGGTCGGCTTACAATGAGCAGTTCTTC; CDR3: CASSKAGSAYNEQFF
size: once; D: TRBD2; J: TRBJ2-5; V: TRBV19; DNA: TGTGCCAGTAGTTTAACTAGCGGGGTTGGTGAGACCCAGTACTTC; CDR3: CASSLTSGVGETQYF
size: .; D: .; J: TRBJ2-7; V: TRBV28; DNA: TGTGCCAGCAGTTTACGTAATTACGAGCAGTACTTC; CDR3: CASSLRNYEQYF
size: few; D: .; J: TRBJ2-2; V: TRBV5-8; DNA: TGTGCCAGCAGTTTTCTCCTAGGCGACACCGGGGAGCTGTTTTTT; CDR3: CASSFLLGDTGELFF
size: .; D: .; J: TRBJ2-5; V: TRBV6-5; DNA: TGTGCCAGCTCTAATGGGGGGGAGACCCAGTACTTC; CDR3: CASSNGGETQYF
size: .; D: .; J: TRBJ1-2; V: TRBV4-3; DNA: TGCGCCAGCAGCCAAGGGGCGAACTATGGCTACACCTTC; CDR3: CASSQGANYGYTF
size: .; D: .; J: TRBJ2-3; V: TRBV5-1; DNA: TGCGCCAGCAGCTGGAGACAGAATTCAGATACGCAGTATTTT; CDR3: CASSWRQNSDTQYF
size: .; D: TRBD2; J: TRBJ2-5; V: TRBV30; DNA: TGTGCCTGGAGGCTAGCGGGGGGGCCTGGAGAGACCCAGTACTTC; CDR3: CAWRLAGGPGETQYF
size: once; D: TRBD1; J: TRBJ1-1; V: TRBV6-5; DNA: TGTGCCAGCAGTTACTCGAGACAGGGCGGAACTGAAGCTTTCTTT; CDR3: CASSYSRQGGTEAFF
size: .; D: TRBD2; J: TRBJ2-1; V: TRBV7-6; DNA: TGTGCCAGCAGCTTAGGAGGACTAGCGGGGGGCAATGAGCAGTTCTTC; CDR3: CASSLGGLAGGNEQFF
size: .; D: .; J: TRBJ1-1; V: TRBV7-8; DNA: TGTGCCAGCAGCCAACAGCAGGGATTTACTGAAGCTTTCTTT; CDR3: CASSQQQGFTEAFF
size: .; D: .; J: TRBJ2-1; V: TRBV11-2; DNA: TGTGCCAGCAGCTTACGGGGAACTAGCTCCTACAATGAGCAGTTCTTC; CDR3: CASSLRGTSSYNEQFF
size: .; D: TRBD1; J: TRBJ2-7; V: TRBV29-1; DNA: TGCAGCGTTGGGGGACACCGGGACAGCGCCTACGAGCAGTACTTC; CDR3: CSVGGHRDSAYEQYF
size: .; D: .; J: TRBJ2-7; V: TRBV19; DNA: TGTGCCAGTAGGAAGACAGGTCCAACCTACGAGCAGTACTTC; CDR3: CASRKTGPTYEQYF
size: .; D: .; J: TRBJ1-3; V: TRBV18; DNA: TGTGCCAGCTCACTAGGCGGGGACGATGGAAACACCATATATTTT; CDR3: CASSLGGDDGNTIYF
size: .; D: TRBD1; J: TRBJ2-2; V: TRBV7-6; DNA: TGTGCCAGCAGACTTAATACAGGGGCGAACACCGGGGAGCTGTTTTTT; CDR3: CASRLNTGANTGELFF
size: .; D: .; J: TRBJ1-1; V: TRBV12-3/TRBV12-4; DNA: TGTGCCAGCAGTTTGAGTGCGAACACTGAAGCTTTCTTT; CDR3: CASSLSANTEAFF
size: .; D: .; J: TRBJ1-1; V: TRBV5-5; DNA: TGTGCCAGCAGCCACTACTCATTGGCAAACACTGAAGCTTTCTTT; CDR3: CASSHYSLANTEAFF
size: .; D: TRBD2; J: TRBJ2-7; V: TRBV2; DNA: TGTGCCAGCCTGGGACTAACCTACGAGCAGTACTTC; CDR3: CASLGLTYEQYF
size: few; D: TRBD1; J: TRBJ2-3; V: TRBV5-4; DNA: TGTGCCAGCAGAGGGGGCGCATTAAAAGATACGCAGTATTTT; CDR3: CASRGGALKDTQYF
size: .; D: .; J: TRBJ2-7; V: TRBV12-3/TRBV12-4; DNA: TGTGCCAGCAGTTTAGGGACAGCCATCGCGCAGTACTTC; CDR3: CASSLGTAIAQYF
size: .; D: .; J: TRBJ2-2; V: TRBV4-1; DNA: TGCGCCAGCAGCCAAGGATGGTCAGGGACCGGGGAGCTGTTTTTT; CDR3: CASSQGWSGTGELFF
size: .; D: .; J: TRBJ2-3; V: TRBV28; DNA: TGTGCCAGCAGCCGGGGTCGCACAGATACGCAGTATTTT; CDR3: CASSRGRTDTQYF
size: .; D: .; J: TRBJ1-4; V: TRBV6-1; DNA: TGTGCCAGCAGTGAACCCGGGATGGGAAATGAAAAACTGTTTTTT; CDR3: CASSEPGMGNEKLFF
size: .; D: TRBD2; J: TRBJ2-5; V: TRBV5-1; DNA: TGCGCCAGCAGCTACGCGAGCGGGGGGGCCTTGGCAGAGACCCAGTACTTC; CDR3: CASSYASGGALAETQYF
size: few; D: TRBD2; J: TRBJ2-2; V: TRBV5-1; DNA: TGCGCCAGCAGCTTTGATAGCGGGGGTTACACCGGGGAGCTGTTTTTT; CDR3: CASSFDSGGYTGELFF
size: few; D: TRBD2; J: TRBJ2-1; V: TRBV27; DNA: TGTGCCTCCCGACAGAGCGGGGGCAATGAGCAGTTCTTC; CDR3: CASRQSGGNEQFF
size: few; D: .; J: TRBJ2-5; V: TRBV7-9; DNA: TGTGCCAGCAGAATTGGCAACAAAGAGACCCAGTACTTC; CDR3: CASRIGNKETQYF